The next 23 T cell receptor beta chains were all read from a single sample in a study of T cells in Graves' hyperthyroidism and ophthalmopathy. TCR beta CDR3 regions were amplified from RNA transcripts. Researchers ran a first-round RT-PCR on the TCR CDR3 using the HTBI primer set. TCRdb recomputed calls from the multiplex PCR reads with MiXCR, one row per CDR3 protein. The sample lists about 770,000 distinct CDR3 sequences; around 20% were seen once. The material sequenced was blood. The receptors were sampled from a woman in her forties or fifties with Graves' hyperthyroidism that later progressed to Graves' ophthalmopathy.

This clonotype was detected many times. This chain uses TRBV11-2 with TRBJ1-2; no firm D call. With 0 bases removed from V and 7 bases from J, the gap between germline ends came to 12 bases. The germline CDR1 and CDR2 sequences are SGHAT and FQNNGV. The CDR3 has 14 amino acids. This chain's CDR3 is CASSLDWTSRGYTF. The DNA of the CDR3 is TGTGCCAGCAGCTTAGATTGGACCTCACGTGGCTACACCTTC.

The rearrangement joins TRBV19 to TRBJ2-2; the D gene could be TRBD1 or TRBD2 (5 bases each). The germline V gene encodes CDR1 LNHDA and CDR2 SQIVND (reference sequence). Trimming cost V 7 bases and J 6 bases, with 21 bases left between them. The CDR3 runs to 16 residues. This chain's CDR3 is CASISLTEGIPGELFF. The CDR3 region has the DNA TGTGCCAGTATCTCGTTGACCGAGGGGATCCCCGGGGAGCTGTTTTTT.

This clonotype came up a few times. The rearrangement uses TRBV14 and TRBJ2-5; TRBD1 matches 9 bases. The germline V gene encodes CDR1 SGHDN and CDR2 FVKESK. V lost 4 bases to trimming and J lost 5 bases; unmatched junction nucleotides: 8. The CDR3 is 15 amino acids. In DNA form, the CDR3 reads TGTGCCAGCAGCCCGAAACAGGGGGCCGGTGAGACCCAGTACTTC. Translating it yields CASSPKQGAGETQYF. Full variable domain (remainder filled in from reference TRBV14 and TRBJ2-5): EAGVTQFPSHSVIEKGQTVTLRCDPISGHDNLYWYRRVMGKEIKFLLHFVKESKQDESGMPNNRFLAERTGGTYSTLKVQPAELEDSGVYFCASSPKQGAGETQYFGPGTRLLVL.

In its sample, this clonotype was seen a few times. The V call is TRBV6-1, the J call TRBJ1-5, with D hard to call. Germline CDR1 MNHNS, CDR2 SASEGT. Trimming shortened V by 6 bases and J by 5 bases, and 14 bases separated the two germline ends. This CDR3 has 14 amino acids. The CDR3 protein is CASRAADGYQPQHF. The CDR3, as DNA: TGTGCCAGCAGGGCGGCGGACGGTTATCAGCCCCAGCATTTT.

CDR3 DNA sequence: TGTGCCAGCAGCTTGGTATCGGTCCCGGAACCCCATGAGCAGTTCTTC. Encoded protein: CASSLVSVPEPHEQFF. The V call is TRBV5-6, the J call TRBJ2-1; no clear D. V lost 0 bases to trimming and J lost 8 bases, with 18 bases between them. CDR1 SGHDT and CDR2 YYEEEE come from the germline V gene. The CDR3 runs 16 residues.

This clonotype was seen many times. The rearrangement uses TRBV11-3 and TRBJ2-1; a weak D match, TRBD1 (5 bases). This CDR3 region has 14 residues. V was shortened by 0 bases and J by 7 bases, with 10 bases between the two germline ends. Germline V gives CDR1 SGHNT, CDR2 YENEEA. As DNA, the CDR3 is TGTGCCAGCAGCTTAGATCAGGGTATGAATGAGCAGTTCTTC. Protein product: CASSLDQGMNEQFF.

This clonotype came up many times. V is TRBV11-2 and J is TRBJ1-2, with D hard to call. CDR1 and CDR2 (germline): SGHAT, FQNNGV. V lost 1 base to trimming and J lost 5 bases, with 8 bases between them. The CDR3 extends over 13 amino acids. The CDR3 reads CASSLGSKYGYTF. Here the CDR3 DNA reads TGTGCCAGCAGCTTAGGTAGCAAGTATGGCTACACCTTC.

This clonotype was recorded at least ten times. The gene calls are TRBV13 and TRBJ2-3, with 16 positions matching TRBD2. The V segment lost 4 bases and the J segment 0 bases; nucleotides outside the gene matches: 4. Germline CDR1 is PRHDT and CDR2 is FYEKMQ (reference sequence). The CDR3 is 18 residues long. CDR3 coding DNA: TGTGCCAGCAGCTCGGGACTAGCGGGGGGGACTAGCACAGATACGCAGTATTTT. Translation: CASSSGLAGGTSTDTQYF.

Points on this clonotype: A much larger clone lies a single base off, so this may be a read error. The V gene is TRBV6-2 or TRBV6-3, the J gene TRBJ2-7; tentative D call: TRBD2 (5 bases). The CDR3 extends over 13 amino acids. Germline assignment: CDR1 MNHEY and CDR2 SVGEGT. Trimming removed 8 bases at V and 3 bases at J, with 14 bases between. CDR3 amino acids: CASAGLSIYEQYF. CDR3 coding DNA: TGTGCCAGCGCGGGTCTTTCGATCTACGAGCAGTACTTC.

Worth noting for this clonotype: A much more abundant neighbour one base away suggests this may be a read error. V and J are TRBV11-2 and TRBJ2-1; 9 nucleotides agree with TRBD2. Germline CDR1 and CDR2: SGHAT and FQNNGV. The CDR3 is 15 amino acids. Germline trimming cut 3 bases from V and 2 bases from J; bases unmatched to any gene: 2. The CDR3 loop reads CASSFQRGAYNEQFF. The CDR3, as DNA: TGTGCCAGCAGCTTCCAGCGGGGGGCCTACAATGAGCAGTTCTTC. Full variable domain (remainder filled in from reference TRBV11-2 and TRBJ2-1): EAGVAQSPRYKIIEKRQSVAFWCNPISGHATLYWYQQILGQGPKLLIQFQNNGVVDDSQLPKDRFSAERLKGVDSTLKIQPAKLEDSAVYLCASSFQRGAYNEQFFGPGTRLTVL.

The table lists this clonotype with a few counts. The rearrangement links TRBV6-5 to TRBJ2-3; 7 bases line up with TRBD1. Germline V lookup: CDR1 MNHEY, CDR2 SVGAGI. The CDR3 runs to 14 residues. V shed 2 bases and J 4 bases; nucleotides not matched to a gene: 3. The CDR3 coding sequence is TGTGCCAGCAGTTACCCGACAGGGTCAGATACGCAGTATTTT. It is translated as CASSYPTGSDTQYF.

This clonotype has at least ten counts. The chain recombines TRBV20-1 with TRBJ2-3; D call uncertain. The CDR3 has 12 residues. The germline V gene encodes CDR1 DFQATT and CDR2 SNEGSKA (reference sequence). Trimming took 3 bases from V and 6 from J, leaving 10 bases between them. CDR3 DNA: TGCAGTGCTAGGGGTCTTCGGGATACGCAGTATTTT. This encodes CSARGLRDTQYF.

This clonotype was detected a few times. This chain links TRBV5-1 with TRBJ2-1; possibly TRBD1 or TRBD2 for D (7 bases each). Trimming took off 9 bases at V and 4 bases at J, with 23 bases between the two ends. The CDR3 contains 16 residues. CDR1 and CDR2 (germline): SGHRS, YFSETQ. This chain's CDR3 is CATTVAGGAPYNEQFF. CDR3 DNA: TGCGCCACCACAGTCGCAGGGGGGGCTCCATACAATGAGCAGTTCTTC.

The gene calls are TRBV5-4 and TRBJ2-7, with a possible D match to TRBD1 (5 bases). The germline V gene has CDR1 SGHNT and CDR2 YYREEE (reference sequence). The length of the CDR3 is 11 residues. V dropped 4 bases and J dropped 11 bases, with 13 bases sitting between them. Written as DNA, the CDR3 is TGTGCCAGCAGCCAGGGTCGCGGAGAGTACTTC. Translation gives CASSQGRGEYF.

This clonotype was seen repeatedly, ten times or more. This chain joins TRBV12-3 or TRBV12-4 and TRBJ1-5; TRBD1 matches at 10 bases. V lost 5 bases to trimming and J lost 3 bases; unmatched junction nucleotides: 7. CDR3 length equals 16 residues. In DNA form, the CDR3 reads TGTGCCAGCAGTGCAACCGGGACAGGGGACAATCAGCCCCAGCATTTT. Protein: CASSATGTGDNQPQHF.

This clonotype was seen a few times. V gene TRBV20-1 combines with J gene TRBJ1-4; D perhaps matches TRBD1 (6 bases). V lost 5 bases to trimming and J lost 9 bases, with 16 bases between them. This CDR3 contains 13 residues. The germline V gene has CDR1 DFQATT and CDR2 SNEGSKA (reference sequence). The CDR3 is CSAFLGGQKKLFF. In DNA, the CDR3 is TGCAGTGCTTTCCTGGGGGGACAAAAAAAACTGTTTTTT.

The gene calls are TRBV6-5 and TRBJ2-5; D unresolved. Per germline, CDR1 MNHEY and CDR2 SVGAGI. V dropped 1 base and J dropped 2 bases, with 14 bases sitting between them. The CDR3 sequence is 16 residues long. The CDR3 here is CASSYWLGSPQETQYF. DNA for the CDR3: TGTGCCAGCAGTTACTGGCTGGGTTCGCCACAAGAGACCCAGTACTTC.

Ten or more counts support this clonotype. V usage is TRBV12-3 or TRBV12-4 and J usage is TRBJ2-2, with 7 bases matching TRBD1. CDR3 length: 15 residues. J was trimmed by 0 bases and V by 7 bases; bases with no gene match: 5. This CDR3 reads CASTWGTANTGELFF. The CDR3 DNA follows: TGTGCCAGCACCTGGGGGACAGCGAACACCGGGGAGCTGTTTTTT.

There are many counts of this clonotype. V and J are TRBV3-1 and TRBJ2-1; D is unresolved. The CDR3 runs 14 residues. CDR1 is LGHDT and CDR2 is YNNKEL in the germline V gene (reference sequence). The V gene lost 5 bases and the J gene lost 0 bases, with 8 bases spanning the gap. The chain's CDR3 is CASSGDNSYNEQFF. The CDR3 DNA reads TGTGCCAGCAGCGGAGACAACTCCTACAATGAGCAGTTCTTC.

The V gene is TRBV19, the J gene TRBJ2-3; possibly TRBD1 or TRBD2 for D (5 bases each). This CDR3 spans 18 amino acids. Trimming took off 8 bases at V and 1 base at J, with 25 bases between the two ends. CDR1 is LNHDA, CDR2 SQIVND, per germline (reference sequence). As DNA, the CDR3 is TGTGCCAGTCGCCCCGGGGAAGGGGCTCTAGCTGGCACAGATACGCAGTATTTT. Translated: CASRPGEGALAGTDTQYF. The full variable domain, in which reference TRBV19 and TRBJ2-3 provide the parts outside the CDR3, is DGGITQSPKYLFRKEGQNVTLSCEQNLNHDAMYWYRQDPGQGLRLIYYSQIVNDFQKGDIAEGYSVSREKKESFPLTVTSAQKNPTAFYLCASRPGEGALAGTDTQYFGPGTRLTVL.

This clonotype was seen a single time. The chain combines TRBV2 with TRBJ1-5, with D possibly TRBD1 on 5 matching bases. There are 15 residues in the CDR3. V dropped 3 bases and J dropped 3 bases, with 12 bases sitting between them. Per germline, CDR1 SNHLY and CDR2 FYNNEI. The CDR3 coding sequence is TGTGCCAGCAGTGAGATGACAGCCTTCAATCAGCCCCAGCATTTT. Protein: CASSEMTAFNQPQHF.

V usage is TRBV15 and J usage is TRBJ1-5; D call uncertain. The V gene's germline CDR1 is LNHNV and CDR2 YYDKDF (reference sequence). V gave up 5 bases and J gave up 0 bases, with 8 bases separating them. CDR3 length equals 14 residues. The CDR3: CATSDRYSNQPQHF. CDR3 coding DNA: TGTGCCACCAGCGATCGGTATAGCAATCAGCCCCAGCATTTT.

The chain employs TRBV6-5 and TRBJ2-5; a possible D gene is TRBD2 (6 bases). In germline, CDR1 is MNHEY, CDR2 SVGAGI. This CDR3 contains 13 residues. Trimming took off 0 bases at V and 9 bases at J, with 11 bases between the two ends. The DNA of the CDR3 is TGTGCCAGCAGTTACTCCGATGGAGGGTCCCAGTACTTC. It is translated as CASSYSDGGSQYF.